This passage covers 13 T cell receptor beta chains from one sample sequenced in a study of blood T cell repertoires in COVID-19. The table came from immunoSEQ multiplex PCR; TCRdb's copy has only in-frame clones and leaves some out. The table includes more than 200,000 clones, more than 85% detected once. The sample consisted of peripheral blood. All receptors come from a woman in her fifties or sixties with COVID-19, enrolled during active disease.

The rearrangement uses TRBV3-1 (or the pseudogene TRBV3-2) and TRBJ2-1; TRBD2 aligns across 9 bases. The V segment lost 4 bases and the J segment 7 bases; nucleotides outside the gene matches: 8. CDR3 size: 15 residues. Per the germline V gene, CDR1 is LGHDT and CDR2 is YNNKEL (reference sequence). CDR3 bases: TGTGCCAGCAGCCCGCGGGGGGGGCTCGGGAATGAGCAGTTCTTC. The encoded protein is CASSPRGGLGNEQFF.

The J gene is TRBJ2-1, the V gene TRBV19; 10 nucleotides match TRBD1. This CDR3 region has 17 residues. The junction had 9 bases not matched to a gene; V was cut back by 0 bases and J by 7 bases. Germline CDR1 and CDR2: LNHDA and SQIVND (reference sequence). The CDR3 here is CASSIDPRDRGRNEQFF. The CDR3 DNA reads TGTGCCAGTAGTATAGATCCCCGGGACAGGGGCAGGAATGAGCAGTTCTTC.

The genes are TRBV4-1 and TRBJ2-1, with 11 bases identical to TRBD2. CDR3 size: 14 residues. V lost 4 bases, J lost 5 bases, and 1 base stayed unmatched. Germline loops: CDR1 MGHRA, CDR2 YSYEKL. CDR3 DNA: TGCGCCAGCAGCCGACTAGCGGGGAACAATGAGCAGTTCTTC. Its protein is CASSRLAGNNEQFF.

The chain carries TRBV5-1 and TRBJ2-3, with TRBD1 identical over 8 bases. Unmatched junction bases numbered 4, after V lost 3 bases and J lost 4 bases. Germline values: CDR1 SGHRS, CDR2 YFSETQ. The CDR3 covers 14 residues. Here the CDR3 reads CASSSRGRADTQYF. The CDR3 DNA reads as TGCGCCAGCAGCTCCAGGGGGCGTGCAGATACGCAGTATTTT.

This chain connects TRBV6-5 to TRBJ2-1; 7 nucleotides line up with TRBD1. The V and J ends lost 10 bases and 1 base, in that order; junction bases with no gene match: 4. Germline values: CDR1 MNHEY, CDR2 SVGAGI. The length of the CDR3 is 13 residues. The CDR3 DNA reads TGTGCCACGTCGACAGGGTCCTACAATGAGCAGTTCTTC. This sequence encodes CATSTGSYNEQFF.

This clone occurred a few times. The rearrangement uses TRBV2 and TRBJ2-7; D is undetermined. This CDR3 spans 12 amino acids. The V end was cut by 6 bases, the J end by 1 base, with 7 bases between. CDR1 is SNHLY, CDR2 FYNNEI, per germline. CDR3 sequence (DNA): TGTGCCAGCAGCTACGGGTCCTACGAGCAGTACTTC. Its protein product is CASSYGSYEQYF. The full variable domain, rest sourced from reference TRBV2 and TRBJ2-7, is EPEVTQTPSHQVTQMGQEVILRCVPISNHLYFYWYRQILGQKVEFLVSFYNNEISEKSEIFDDQFSVERPDGSNFTLKIRSTKLEDSAMYFCASSYGSYEQYFGPGTRLTVT.

The J gene is TRBJ1-1, the V gene TRBV5-1; possibly TRBD1 for D (5 bases). V lost 5 bases, J lost 1 base, and 9 bases lay in between. There are 13 residues in the CDR3. Germline loops: CDR1 SGHRS, CDR2 YFSETQ. DNA of the CDR3: TGCGCCAGCAGAATTAGGGGGAACACTGAAGCTTTCTTT. Translated: CASRIRGNTEAFF.

This clone was counted a few times. This sequence joins TRBV18 and TRBJ1-2; the D is unclear. CDR3 length: 13 amino acids. Trimming removed 6 bases at V and 4 bases at J, with 12 bases between. From germline, CDR1 is KGHSH and CDR2 LQKENI. The CDR3 coding sequence is TGTGCCAGCTCCCCCAAAGAGGGCTATGGCTACACCTTC. Translated: CASSPKEGYGYTF.

The chain uses TRBV5-8 and TRBJ2-7; TRBD1 agrees at 8 bases. V lost 0 bases and J lost 2; bases outside the gene matches: 7. The CDR3 totals 16 residues. The V gene's germline CDR1 is SGHTS and CDR2 YDEGEE. CDR3 in amino acids: CASSLDWGQEPYEQYF. CDR3 coding DNA: TGTGCCAGCAGCTTGGATTGGGGACAGGAACCCTACGAGCAGTACTTC.

The J gene is TRBJ2-7, the V gene TRBV27, with 7 bases matching TRBD1. Germline-derived CDR1 and CDR2 are MNHEY and SMNVEV (reference sequence). V shed 5 bases, J shed 3 bases, and the junction held 4 bases outside the gene matches. The CDR3 is made up of 13 amino acids. DNA of the CDR3: TGTGCCAGCAGTGTTCGGGACAGCTACGAGCAGTACTTC. Translation: CASSVRDSYEQYF.

The V call is TRBV3-1 (or the pseudogene TRBV3-2), the J call TRBJ2-3; D might be TRBD2 (5 bases). Germline CDR1 and CDR2: LGHDT and YNNKEL (reference sequence). The CDR3 runs to 16 residues. Trimming took off 4 bases at V and 2 bases at J, with 16 bases between the two ends. The CDR3, as DNA: TGTGCCAGCAGCCCTAGGACGAGCGGCCTCACAGATACGCAGTATTTT. Its protein product is CASSPRTSGLTDTQYF.

The rearrangement joins TRBV7-2 to TRBJ1-3; 7 bases line up with TRBD1. Per the germline V gene, CDR1 is SGHTA and CDR2 is FQGNSA. J gave up 3 bases and V 4 bases, and 3 bases lay outside the gene matches. The CDR3 runs to 14 residues. This CDR3 is CASSSQGDGNTIYF. The DNA for the CDR3 is TGTGCCAGCAGCTCCCAGGGGGATGGAAACACCATATATTTT.

The chain uses TRBV3-1 (or the pseudogene TRBV3-2) and TRBJ1-6; D is perhaps TRBD1 (5 bases). CDR1 is LGHDT, CDR2 YNNKEL, per germline (reference sequence). Trimming stripped 1 base from V and 9 bases from J, with 13 bases between. The CDR3 extends over 15 amino acids. CDR3 in amino acids: CASSQVKGMGSPLHF. In nucleotides, the CDR3 is TGTGCCAGCAGCCAAGTGAAGGGGATGGGTTCACCCCTCCACTTT.